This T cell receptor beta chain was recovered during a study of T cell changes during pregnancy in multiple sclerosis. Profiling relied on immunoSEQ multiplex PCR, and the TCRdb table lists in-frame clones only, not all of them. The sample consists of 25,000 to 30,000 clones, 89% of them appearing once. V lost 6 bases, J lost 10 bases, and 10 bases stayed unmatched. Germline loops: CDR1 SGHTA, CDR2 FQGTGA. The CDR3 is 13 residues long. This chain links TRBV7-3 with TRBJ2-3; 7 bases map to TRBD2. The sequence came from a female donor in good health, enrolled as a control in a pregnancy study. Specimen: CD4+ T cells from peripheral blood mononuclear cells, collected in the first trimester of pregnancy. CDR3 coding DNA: TGTGCCAGCAGTTTAGAGAACGGACTAGCGCAGTATTTT. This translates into CASSLENGLAQYF.